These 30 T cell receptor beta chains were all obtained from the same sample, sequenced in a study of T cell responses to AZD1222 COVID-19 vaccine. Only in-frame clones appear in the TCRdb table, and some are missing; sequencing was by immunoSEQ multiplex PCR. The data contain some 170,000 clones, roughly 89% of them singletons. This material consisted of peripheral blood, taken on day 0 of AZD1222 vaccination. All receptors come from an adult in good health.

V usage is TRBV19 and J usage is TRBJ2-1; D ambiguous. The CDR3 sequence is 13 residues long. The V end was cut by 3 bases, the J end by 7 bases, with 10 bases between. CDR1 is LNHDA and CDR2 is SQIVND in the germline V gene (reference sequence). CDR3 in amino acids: CASSMGEWNEQFF. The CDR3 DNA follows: TGTGCCAGTAGTATGGGTGAATGGAATGAGCAGTTCTTC.

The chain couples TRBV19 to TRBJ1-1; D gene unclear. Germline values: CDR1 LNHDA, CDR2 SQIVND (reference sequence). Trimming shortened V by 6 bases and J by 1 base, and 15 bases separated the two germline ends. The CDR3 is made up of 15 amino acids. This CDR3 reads CASRRSGEGNTEAFF. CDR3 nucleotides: TGTGCCAGTAGGAGGTCTGGAGAAGGGAACACTGAAGCTTTCTTT.

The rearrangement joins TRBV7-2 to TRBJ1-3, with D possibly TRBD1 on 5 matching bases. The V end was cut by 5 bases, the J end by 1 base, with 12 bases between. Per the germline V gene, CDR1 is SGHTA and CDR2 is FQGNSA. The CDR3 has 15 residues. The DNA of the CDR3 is TGTGCCAGCAGCCGGGGGTCGGGGTCTGGAAACACCATATATTTT. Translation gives CASSRGSGSGNTIYF.

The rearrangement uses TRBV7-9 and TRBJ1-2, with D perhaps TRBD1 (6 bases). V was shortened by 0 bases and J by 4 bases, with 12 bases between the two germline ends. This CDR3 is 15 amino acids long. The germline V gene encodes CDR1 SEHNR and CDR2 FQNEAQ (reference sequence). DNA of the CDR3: TGTGCCAGCAGCTTAGCAGGGGGACGGATCTATGGCTACACCTTC. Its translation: CASSLAGGRIYGYTF.

CDR3 in amino acids: CASSGRTGEAGELFF. DNA for the CDR3: TGTGCCAGTAGTGGTAGGACAGGGGAGGCCGGGGAGCTGTTTTTT. This chain connects TRBV19 to TRBJ2-2; 9 bases are shared with TRBD1. The CDR3 spans 15 residues. Germline V CDR1 and CDR2: LNHDA, SQIVND (reference sequence). With V trimmed by 5 bases and J by 6 bases, 7 bases remained unmatched.

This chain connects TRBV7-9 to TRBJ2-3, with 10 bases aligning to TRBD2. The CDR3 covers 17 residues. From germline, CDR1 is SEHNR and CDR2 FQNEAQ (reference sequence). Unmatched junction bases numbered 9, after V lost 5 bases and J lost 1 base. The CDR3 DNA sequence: TGTGCCAGCAGCGACACTAGCGGGAACCTTCGCACAGATACGCAGTATTTT. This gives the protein CASSDTSGNLRTDTQYF. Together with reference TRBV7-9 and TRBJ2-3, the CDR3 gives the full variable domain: DTGVSQNPRHKITKRGQNVTFRCDPISEHNRLYWYRQTLGQGPEFLTYFQNEAQLEKSRLLSDRFSAERPKGSFSTLEIQRTEQGDSAMYLCASSDTSGNLRTDTQYFGPGTRLTVL.

This chain's CDR3 is CASSLRPQNYGYTF. DNA for the CDR3: TGTGCCAGCAGTTTGCGCCCGCAAAACTATGGCTACACCTTC. J is TRBJ1-2 and V is TRBV27, with D uncertain. V lost 3 bases to trimming and J lost 2 bases, with 10 bases between them. Germline V gene lookup returns CDR1 MNHEY and CDR2 SMNVEV (reference sequence). The CDR3 runs to 14 residues.

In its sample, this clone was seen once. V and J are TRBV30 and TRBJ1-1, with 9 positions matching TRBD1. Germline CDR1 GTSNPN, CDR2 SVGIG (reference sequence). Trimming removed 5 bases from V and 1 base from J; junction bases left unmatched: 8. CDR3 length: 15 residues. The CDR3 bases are TGTGCCTGGGGGACAGGGCTCCTAAAGAACACTGAAGCTTTCTTT. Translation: CAWGTGLLKNTEAFF. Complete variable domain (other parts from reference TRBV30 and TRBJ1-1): SQTIHQWPATLVQPVGSPLSLECTVEGTSNPNLYWYRQAAGRGLQLLFYSVGIGQISSEVPQNLSASRPQDRQFILSSKKLLLSDSGFYLCAWGTGLLKNTEAFFGQGTRLTVV.

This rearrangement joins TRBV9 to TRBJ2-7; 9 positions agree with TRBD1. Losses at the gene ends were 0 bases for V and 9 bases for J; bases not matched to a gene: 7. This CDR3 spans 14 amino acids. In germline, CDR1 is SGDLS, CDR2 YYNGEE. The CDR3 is CASSVVGDRAVQYF. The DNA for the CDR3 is TGTGCCAGCAGCGTAGTGGGGGACAGGGCTGTGCAGTACTTC.

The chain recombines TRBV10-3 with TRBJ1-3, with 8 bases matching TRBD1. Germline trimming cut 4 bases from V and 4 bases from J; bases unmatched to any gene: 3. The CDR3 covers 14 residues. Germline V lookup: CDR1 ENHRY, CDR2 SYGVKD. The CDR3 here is CAISVTGVGNTIYF. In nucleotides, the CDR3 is TGTGCCATCAGTGTGACAGGGGTCGGAAACACCATATATTTT.

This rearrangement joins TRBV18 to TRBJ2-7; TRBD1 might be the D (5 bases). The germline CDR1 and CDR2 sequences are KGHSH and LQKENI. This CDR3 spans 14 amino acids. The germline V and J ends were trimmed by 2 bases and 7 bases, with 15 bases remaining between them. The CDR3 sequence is CASSPSKPGMEQYF. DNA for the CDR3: TGTGCCAGCTCACCATCGAAACCAGGGATGGAGCAGTACTTC.

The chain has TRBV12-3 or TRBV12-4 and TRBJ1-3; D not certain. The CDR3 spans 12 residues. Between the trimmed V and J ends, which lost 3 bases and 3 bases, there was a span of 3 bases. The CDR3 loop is CASSLNGNTIYF. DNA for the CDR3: TGTGCCAGCAGTTTGAATGGAAACACCATATATTTT.

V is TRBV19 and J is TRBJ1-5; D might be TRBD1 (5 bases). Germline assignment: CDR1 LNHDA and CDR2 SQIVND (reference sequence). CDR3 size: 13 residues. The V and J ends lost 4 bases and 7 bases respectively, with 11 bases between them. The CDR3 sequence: CASSKQGRQPQHF. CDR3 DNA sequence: TGTGCCAGTAGTAAGCAGGGACGGCAGCCCCAGCATTTT.

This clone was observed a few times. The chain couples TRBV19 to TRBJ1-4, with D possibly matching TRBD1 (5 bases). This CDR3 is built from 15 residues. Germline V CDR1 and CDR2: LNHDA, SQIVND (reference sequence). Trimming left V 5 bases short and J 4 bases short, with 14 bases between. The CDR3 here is CASSWGTTDNEKLFF. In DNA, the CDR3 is TGTGCCAGTAGTTGGGGGACTACCGATAATGAAAAACTGTTTTTT.

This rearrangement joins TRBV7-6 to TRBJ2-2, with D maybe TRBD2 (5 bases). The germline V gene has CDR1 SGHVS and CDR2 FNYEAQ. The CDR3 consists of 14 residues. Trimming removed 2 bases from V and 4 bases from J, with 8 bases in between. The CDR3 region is CASSLSEGTGELFF. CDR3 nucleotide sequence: TGTGCCAGCAGCTTATCAGAGGGCACCGGGGAGCTGTTTTTT.

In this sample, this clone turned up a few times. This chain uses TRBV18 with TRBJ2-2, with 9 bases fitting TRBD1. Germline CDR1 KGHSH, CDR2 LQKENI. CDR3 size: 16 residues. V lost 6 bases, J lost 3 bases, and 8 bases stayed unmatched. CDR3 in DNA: TGTGCCAGCTCCCTAACTGGACAGGGGTACACCGGGGAGCTGTTTTTT. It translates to CASSLTGQGYTGELFF.

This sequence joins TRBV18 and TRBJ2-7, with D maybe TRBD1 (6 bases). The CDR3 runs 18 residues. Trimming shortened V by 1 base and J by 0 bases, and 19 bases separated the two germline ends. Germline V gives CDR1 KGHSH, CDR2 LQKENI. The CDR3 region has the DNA TGTGCCAGCTCACCACGACAGGACGGAGGCTTGAGCTCCTACGAGCAGTACGTC. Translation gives CASSPRQDGGLSSYEQYV.

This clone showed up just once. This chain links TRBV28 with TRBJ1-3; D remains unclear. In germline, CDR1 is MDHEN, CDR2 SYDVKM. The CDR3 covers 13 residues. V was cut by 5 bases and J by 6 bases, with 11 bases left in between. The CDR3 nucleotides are TGTGCCAGCAGTCCGACACGGGAAAACACCATATATTTT. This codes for CASSPTRENTIYF.

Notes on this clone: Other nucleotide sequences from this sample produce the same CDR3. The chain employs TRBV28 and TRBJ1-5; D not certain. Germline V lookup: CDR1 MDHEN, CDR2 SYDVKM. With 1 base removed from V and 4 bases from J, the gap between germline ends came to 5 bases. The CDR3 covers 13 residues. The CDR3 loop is CASSLLGNQPQHF. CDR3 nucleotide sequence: TGTGCCAGCAGTTTATTAGGGAATCAGCCCCAGCATTTT.

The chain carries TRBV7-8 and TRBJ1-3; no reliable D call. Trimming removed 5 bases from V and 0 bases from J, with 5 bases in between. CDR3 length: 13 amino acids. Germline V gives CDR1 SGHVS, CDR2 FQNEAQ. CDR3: CASSPNSGNTIYF. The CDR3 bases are TGTGCCAGCAGCCCCAACTCTGGAAACACCATATATTTT. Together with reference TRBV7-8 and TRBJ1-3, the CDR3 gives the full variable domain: GAGVSQSPRYKVAKRGQDVALRCDPISGHVSLFWYQQALGQGPEFLTYFQNEAQLDKSGLPSDRFFAERPEGSVSTLKIQRTQQEDSAVYLCASSPNSGNTIYFGEGSWLTVV.

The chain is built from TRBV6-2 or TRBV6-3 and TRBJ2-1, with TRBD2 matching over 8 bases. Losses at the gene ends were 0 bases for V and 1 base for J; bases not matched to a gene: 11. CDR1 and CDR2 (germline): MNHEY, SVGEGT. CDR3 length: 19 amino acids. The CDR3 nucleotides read TGTGCCAGCAGTTACTCGATGGTCCTAGCGGGTTTATCCTACAATGAGCAGTTCTTC. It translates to CASSYSMVLAGLSYNEQFF.

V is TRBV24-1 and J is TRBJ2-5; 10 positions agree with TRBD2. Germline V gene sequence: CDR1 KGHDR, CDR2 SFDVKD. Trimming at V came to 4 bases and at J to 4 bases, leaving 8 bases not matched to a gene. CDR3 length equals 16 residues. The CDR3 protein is CATSDQAGGPRETQYF. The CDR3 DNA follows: TGTGCCACCAGTGACCAAGCGGGAGGGCCACGAGAGACCCAGTACTTC.

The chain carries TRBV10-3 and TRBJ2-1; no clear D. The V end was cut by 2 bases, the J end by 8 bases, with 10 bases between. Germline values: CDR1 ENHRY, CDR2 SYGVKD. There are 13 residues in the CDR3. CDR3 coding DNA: TGTGCCATCAGTGAGGCCTGGCATGATGAGCAGTTCTTC. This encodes CAISEAWHDEQFF.

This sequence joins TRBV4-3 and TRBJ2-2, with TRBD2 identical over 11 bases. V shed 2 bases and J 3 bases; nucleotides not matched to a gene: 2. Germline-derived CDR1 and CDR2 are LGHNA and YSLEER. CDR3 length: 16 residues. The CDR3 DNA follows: TGCGCCAGCAGCCAATCGACTAGCGGGGACACCGGGGAGCTGTTTTTT. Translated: CASSQSTSGDTGELFF.

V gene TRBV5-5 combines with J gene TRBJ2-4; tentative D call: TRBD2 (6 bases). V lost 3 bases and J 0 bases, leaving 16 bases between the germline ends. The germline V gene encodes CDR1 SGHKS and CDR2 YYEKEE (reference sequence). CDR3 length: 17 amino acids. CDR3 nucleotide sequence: TGTGCCAGCAGCTCCCTCGGGGGTGGAAAAGCCAAAAACATTCAGTACTTC. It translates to CASSSLGGGKAKNIQYF.

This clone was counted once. The CDR3 nucleotides are TGTGCCAGCAGACAGGGGGACAACTATGGCTACACCTTC. It codes for CASRQGDNYGYTF. The chain carries TRBV2 and TRBJ1-2; 8 bases are shared with TRBD1. The germline CDR1 and CDR2 sequences are SNHLY and FYNNEI. The CDR3 is 13 residues long. V lost 6 bases to trimming and J lost 2 bases; unmatched junction nucleotides: 2.

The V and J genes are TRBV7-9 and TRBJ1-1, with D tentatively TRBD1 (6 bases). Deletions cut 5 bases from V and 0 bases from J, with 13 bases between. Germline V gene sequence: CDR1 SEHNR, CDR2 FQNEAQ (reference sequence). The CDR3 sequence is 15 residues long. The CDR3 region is CASSPRQAVNTEAFF. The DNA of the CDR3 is TGTGCCAGCAGCCCCCGACAGGCCGTGAACACTGAAGCTTTCTTT.

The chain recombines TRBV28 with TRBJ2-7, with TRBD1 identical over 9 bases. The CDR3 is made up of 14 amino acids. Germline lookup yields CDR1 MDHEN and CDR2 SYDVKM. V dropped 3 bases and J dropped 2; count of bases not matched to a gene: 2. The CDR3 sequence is CASSFGTGTYEQYV. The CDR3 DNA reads TGTGCCAGCAGTTTTGGGACAGGGACCTACGAGCAGTACGTC.

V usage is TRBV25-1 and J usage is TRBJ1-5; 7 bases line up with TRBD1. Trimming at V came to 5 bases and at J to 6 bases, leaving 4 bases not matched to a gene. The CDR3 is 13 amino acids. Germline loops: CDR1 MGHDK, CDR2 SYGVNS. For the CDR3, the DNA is TGTGCCAGCAGTAGACAGGGCGTTCAGCCCCAGCATTTT. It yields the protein CASSRQGVQPQHF.

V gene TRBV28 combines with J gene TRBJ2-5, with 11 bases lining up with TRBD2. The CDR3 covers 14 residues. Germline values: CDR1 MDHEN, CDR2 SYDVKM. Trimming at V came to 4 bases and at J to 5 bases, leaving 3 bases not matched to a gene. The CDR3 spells CASSSTSGMETQYF. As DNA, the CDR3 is TGTGCCAGCAGTTCGACTAGCGGGATGGAGACCCAGTACTTC.